This T cell receptor beta chain came from a study of blood T cell repertoires in COVID-19. This CDR3 comprises 15 residues. Deletions cut 1 base from V and 1 base from J, with 7 bases between. Looked up from germline, CDR1 is LGHDT and CDR2 is YNNKEL (reference sequence). TCRdb keeps only in-frame clones here, not all; method: immunoSEQ multiplex PCR. Of under 200,000 clones listed, roughly 86% were seen once; the top ten hold 0.99%. Sequenced input: peripheral blood. The V gene is TRBV3-1 (or the pseudogene TRBV3-2), the J gene TRBJ2-2; D gene unclear. The sequence was obtained from a man younger than 30 with acute or convalescent COVID-19. The CDR3 nucleotides read TGTGCCAGCAGCCAAGTTTCTAGGAACACCGGGGAGCTGTTTTTT. Amino acid sequence: CASSQVSRNTGELFF.